This T cell receptor (beta chain) appears in the sequencing data of a study of blood T cell repertoires in COVID-19. This table comes from immunoSEQ multiplex PCR, and its TCRdb copy is limited to in-frame clones, with some not included. Among 15,000 to 25,000 clones listed, 75% to 85% were seen once. V lost 5 bases and J lost 2, with 18 bases in between. Germline V lookup: CDR1 LNHDA, CDR2 SQIVND (reference sequence). The CDR3 is made up of 16 amino acids. The gene calls are TRBV19 and TRBJ1-1; tentative D call: TRBD1 (6 bases). The receptor's source is an elderly man with acute or convalescent COVID-19. The sample was peripheral blood. CDR3 DNA sequence: TGTGCCAGTAGTCCGAGACAGGCTTGGGGAAACACTGAAGCTTTCTTT. Its protein product is CASSPRQAWGNTEAFF.